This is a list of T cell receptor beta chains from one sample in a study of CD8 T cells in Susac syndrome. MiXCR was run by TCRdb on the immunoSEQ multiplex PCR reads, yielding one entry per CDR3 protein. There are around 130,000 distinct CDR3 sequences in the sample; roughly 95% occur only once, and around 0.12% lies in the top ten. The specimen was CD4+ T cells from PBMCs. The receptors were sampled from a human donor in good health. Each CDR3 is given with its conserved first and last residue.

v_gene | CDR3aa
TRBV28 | CASRRGPQETQYF
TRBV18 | CASSRDRVAQPQHF
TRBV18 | CASSPGGHSSGNTIYF
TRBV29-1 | CSAEEQVGEQFF
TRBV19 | CASSRTSGTDTQYF
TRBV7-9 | CASSRGGGRSEQYF
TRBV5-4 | CASSSNPDRISGEQYF
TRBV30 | CAWSPKGTSASEQYF
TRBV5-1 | CASSLYRGQGTQYF
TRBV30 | CAWSKGGSGANVLTF
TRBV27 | CASSPLWSSGSDTGELFF
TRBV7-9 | CASSFTGESQPQHF
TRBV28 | CASFTGHRQTYEQYF
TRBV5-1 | CASSLRDGSYEQYF
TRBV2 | CASSSVRGTTNEKLFF
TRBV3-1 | CASSLRGEPEYF
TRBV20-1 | CSASETSGRAKYEQYF
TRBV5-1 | CASRIAGGGGEQYF
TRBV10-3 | CAIRDPGRGGELFF
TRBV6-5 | CASSYRVGVSGANVLTF
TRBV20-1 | CSASPGQVLRDFF
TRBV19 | CATQQGGHSNQPQHF
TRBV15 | CATRDSYITDTQYF
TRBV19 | CASKTGPNSNQPQHF
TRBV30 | CAWSVQMDSYGYTF
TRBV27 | CASSFIQGGENTEAFF
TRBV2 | CASSLQGEDGNTIYF
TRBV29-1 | CSVEARQGGTDTQYF
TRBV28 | CASGTRGRGWWETQYF
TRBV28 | CASRRVLHYGYTF
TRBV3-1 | CASSLQSRYEQYF
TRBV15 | CATSRAPGRGNTIYF
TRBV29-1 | CSVEAAGAGEQYF
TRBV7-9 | CASSPSEGNVLTF
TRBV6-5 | CASSYLDSSYNEQFF
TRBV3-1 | CASSQLSGGGYTF
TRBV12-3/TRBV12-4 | CASSRAGANVLTF
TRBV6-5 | CASRPPNSGANVLTF
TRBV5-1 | CASIGSGETQYF
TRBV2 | CASSAPMGLATDTQYF
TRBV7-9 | CASRPGQNTGELFF
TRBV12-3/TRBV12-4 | CASSLSGTSGNEQYF
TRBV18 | CASSPRNGNGNEQFF
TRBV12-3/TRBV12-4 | CASGRTGSSLEQYF
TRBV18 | CASSPRLAGARGETQYF
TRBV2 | CASIRSGIEETQYF
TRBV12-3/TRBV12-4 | CASATAKNIQYF
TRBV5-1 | CASSFQVSGANVLTF
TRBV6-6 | CASYYGVSSYNEQFF
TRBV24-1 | CATSDLVGASYEQYF
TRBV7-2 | CASSLVAARTDTQYF
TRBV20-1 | CSASRILAGQETQYF
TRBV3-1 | CASSQEGLAGPYEQYF
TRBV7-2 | CASSSAPGRRHEQYF
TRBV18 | CASSLTREGQETQYF
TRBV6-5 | CASSYSRTNNEQFF
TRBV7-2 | CASSRRTSGITDTQYF